The source of this T cell receptor (beta chain) is a study of metastatic and nonmetastatic thyroid tumors. The study's findings and limits: A significant increase in TCR beta diversity was reportedly seen in malignant thyroid tumors relative to benign nodules, in blood and tumor.

Comment on this clone: Antigen unknown.

Germline V lookup: CDR1 ENHRY, CDR2 SYGVKD. V dropped 4 bases and J dropped 3; count of bases not matched to a gene: 2. This CDR3 is built from 15 residues. As processed by the authors: The study built a papillary thyroid cancer distant-metastasis classifier from CDR3 differences across clinicopathological groups. TCRdb called clones again from the PCR reads with MiXCR. The V and J calls shown here were made by TCRdb, not taken from the authors' results. The table records fewer than 6,000 clones, 30% to 40% of them present only once. Treatment of any kind had been given to no patient before thyroid surgery.

The sequenced sample consisted of adjacent normal tissue. The clonotype comes from a female donor with papillary thyroid cancer or a benign thyroid nodule (not recorded which). Some clones in this sample may be carry-over from other donors' samples. The V gene is TRBV10-3, the J gene TRBJ2-7; 14 bases agree with TRBD2. CDR3 protein: CAISVGLAGGYEQYF. DNA of the CDR3: TGTGCCATCAGTGTTGGACTAGCGGGGGGCTACGAGCAGTACTTC.